The clone carrying this TCR beta chain has only a few counts. Its antigen is unidentified. Researchers ran the PCR with 60 Vbeta and 13 Jbeta primers. The method was immunoSEQ multiplex PCR; TCRdb's version includes in-frame clones alone and lacks a portion of them. Of 130,000 to 150,000 clones listed, around 73% are singletons. This record comes from a study of cytomegalovirus exposure and HLA in healthy donors. Study results and caveats: Researchers catalogued around 150 TCR beta chains as cytomegalovirus-associated.

CDR1 is SGHRS, CDR2 YFSETQ, per germline. The CDR3 has 16 residues. Trimming shortened V by 3 bases and J by 1 base, and 14 bases separated the two germline ends. The sample taken for sequencing was PBMCs. The source is a woman aged 35 to 49 in good health and CMV-seronegative. The gene calls are TRBV5-1 and TRBJ2-1, with D unresolved. CDR3 in amino acids: CASSYDTVSSYNEQFF. CDR3 nucleotide sequence: TGCGCCAGCAGCTATGATACAGTGTCTTCCTACAATGAGCAGTTCTTC. The whole variable domain, filled in from reference TRBV5-1 and TRBJ2-1, reads KAGVTQTPRYLIKTRGQQVTLSCSPISGHRSVSWYQQTPGQGLQFLFEYFSETQRNKGNFPGRFSGRQFSNSRSEMNVSTLELGDSALYLCASSYDTVSSYNEQFFGPGTRLTVL.